A selection of T cell receptor beta chains follows, all from one sample in a study of blood T cell repertoires in COVID-19. Sequencing used immunoSEQ multiplex PCR; TCRdb keeps in-frame clones, though not all of them. The sample lists under 250,000 clones, 82% occurring once. Sequencing was carried out using peripheral blood. The source is a woman in her seventies with COVID-19, enrolled during active disease. CDR3s include the opening cysteine and the closing phenylalanine or tryptophan.

CSARASYEQYF TRBV20-1
CASSRDRSSGNTIYF TRBV9
CSATANYGYTF TRBV29-1
CASSPNTGSSYEQYF TRBV5-6
CASVRVNTEAFF TRBV7-9
CASSLWGENQPQHF TRBV27
CASSRARTGDNNEQFF TRBV7-3
CASSQSRAQPQHF TRBV3-1/TRBV3-2
CASSLGPQGNTEAFF TRBV5-1
CASSNRVNEKLFF TRBV6-4
CASRSVGQGVGEAFF TRBV6-6
CATSDLGTGGENEQFF TRBV24-1
CASSGQHGDTQYF TRBV10-1
CASSLSYGTVNTEAFF TRBV5-6
CASSTGLGFRTDTQYF TRBV19
CSAGAQFRDEQYF TRBV29-1
CASSLRLAGTDTQYF TRBV5-1
CASSLGTGNQPQHF TRBV7-2
CASKTGEGVNTEAFF TRBV3-1/TRBV3-2
CASSRGAQQTYGYTF TRBV5-1
CASSSKRQYGYTF TRBV27
CASGRGGTEAFF TRBV6-1
CASSPMGTNSNEKLFF TRBV18
CASCRTGGKTQYF TRBV5-6
CASSALLGLGNTGELFF TRBV2
CASSLRASAQGATATNEKLFF TRBV7-4
CASSREGPGEQYF TRBV2
CASQQGDGTEAFF TRBV18
CASSLGQRGTEAFF TRBV28
CASSVSGQALYGYTF TRBV9
CASSPRGTSYEQYF TRBV5-1
CASKGDKFTDTQYF TRBV5-1
CASSIVGTSGSPNTGELFF TRBV19
CASSLGHSGNTIYF TRBV7-9
CACQGEHF TRBV30
CASSLDRGNQPQHF TRBV4-3